What follows are 19 T cell receptor beta chains derived from one specimen sequenced in a study of blood T cell repertoires in COVID-19. Profiled with immunoSEQ multiplex PCR; TCRdb holds only in-frame clones, not every one. Found here are about 110,000 clones, under 75% of them singletons; the top ten hold 5% to 6.5%. Sequencing was performed on peripheral blood. These receptors all stem from a man older than 75 with acute or convalescent COVID-19.

The chain links TRBV7-2 to TRBJ2-1; perhaps TRBD1 as D (5 bases). Trimming took off 3 bases at V and 6 bases at J, with 9 bases between the two ends. CDR3 length equals 13 residues. In germline, CDR1 is SGHTA, CDR2 FQGNSA. The CDR3 nucleotides read TGTGCCAGCAGCTTTAGACAGTTCAATGAGCAGTTCTTC. As protein: CASSFRQFNEQFF. The whole variable domain, remainder taken from reference TRBV7-2 and TRBJ2-1, is GAGVSQSPSNKVTEKGKDVELRCDPISGHTALYWYRQSLGQGLEFLIYFQGNSAPDKSGLPSDRFSAERTGGSVSTLTIQRTQQEDSAVYLCASSFRQFNEQFFGPGTRLTVL.

This chain uses TRBV18 with TRBJ1-6; possibly TRBD1 for D (5 bases). Per germline, CDR1 KGHSH and CDR2 LQKENI. CDR3 length: 15 residues. Trimming removed 3 bases from V and 6 bases from J, with 12 bases in between. For the CDR3, the DNA is TGTGCCAGCTCACCTCAGACGGGGGGTAATTCACCCCTCCACTTT. This codes for CASSPQTGGNSPLHF.

This chain links TRBV18 with TRBJ1-2; D is unclear. Trimming took off 2 bases at V and 8 bases at J, with 12 bases between the two ends. Germline values: CDR1 KGHSH, CDR2 LQKENI. This CDR3 comprises 13 residues. The CDR3 loop reads CASSPGSGGGYTF. The CDR3, as DNA: TGTGCCAGCTCACCAGGGTCCGGAGGCGGCTACACCTTC.

This chain joins TRBV11-2 and TRBJ2-1, with 11 bases identical to TRBD1. V shed 4 bases, J shed 8 bases, and the junction held 13 bases outside the gene matches. The germline V gene encodes CDR1 SGHAT and CDR2 FQNNGV. This CDR3 is built from 17 residues. The CDR3 DNA reads TGTGCCAGCAGCTCGCACCGGAGGACAGGGGGCTTGGATGAGCAGTTCTTC. Its protein is CASSSHRRTGGLDEQFF.

J is TRBJ1-5 and V is TRBV30; no clear D. Trimming took off 2 bases at V and 4 bases at J, with 9 bases between the two ends. CDR1 is GTSNPN and CDR2 is SVGIG in the germline V gene (reference sequence). The length of the CDR3 is 13 residues. CDR3 nucleotides: TGTGCCTGGAGTCAATCGGTGAATCAGCCCCAGCATTTT. Translating gives CAWSQSVNQPQHF.

In its sample, this clone was seen a few times. The chain combines TRBV2 with TRBJ2-7; 11 bases agree with TRBD2. With 8 bases clipped from V and 3 bases from J, the junction kept 6 bases outside the gene matches. Germline lookup yields CDR1 SNHLY and CDR2 FYNNEI. This CDR3 region has 14 residues. The CDR3 coding sequence is TGTGCCAGCGGTACCGGACTAGCGGGCTACGAGCAGTACTTC. Translating it yields CASGTGLAGYEQYF.

This clone was picked up a small number of times. J is TRBJ2-2 and V is TRBV5-1; the match to TRBD2 covers 8 bases. Germline loops: CDR1 SGHRS, CDR2 YFSETQ. V trimming: 0 bases; J trimming: 7 bases; junction bases outside the gene matches: 11. This CDR3 has 17 amino acids. The CDR3 DNA reads TGCGCCAGCAGCTTGGTTGCAGCGGGAGCAGGTAGCGGGGAGCTGTTTTTT. This gives the protein CASSLVAAGAGSGELFF.

This chain connects TRBV30 to TRBJ2-7, with 9 bases identical to TRBD2. This CDR3 has 15 amino acids. The junction had 13 bases not matched to a gene; V was cut back by 4 bases and J by 6 bases. CDR1 is GTSNPN and CDR2 is SVGIG in the germline V gene (reference sequence). This CDR3 is CAWTPLSGRSFEQYF. The CDR3 coding sequence is TGTGCCTGGACACCTCTAAGCGGGAGGTCGTTCGAGCAGTACTTC.

This chain joins TRBV19 and TRBJ1-1; D gene ambiguous. This CDR3 has 15 residues. Per the germline V gene, CDR1 is LNHDA and CDR2 is SQIVND (reference sequence). The V end lost 1 base, the J end lost 2 bases, and 11 bases lay between the germline ends. CDR3 protein: CASSIGKAGNTEAFF. The CDR3 bases are TGTGCCAGTAGTATAGGAAAGGCGGGTAACACTGAAGCTTTCTTT.

The chain employs TRBV19 and TRBJ1-3, with D tentatively TRBD1 (6 bases). The CDR3 has 17 amino acids. Trimming removed 5 bases from V and 0 bases from J, with 17 bases in between. The germline CDR1 and CDR2 sequences are LNHDA and SQIVND (reference sequence). CDR3 in DNA: TGTGCCAGTAGTTCCGGGACACTCTCCGTCTCTGGAAACACCATATATTTT. Its translation: CASSSGTLSVSGNTIYF.

Written as DNA, the CDR3 is TGTGCCAGCTCACCGCTTTGGGGAGTCGACACTGAAGCTTTCTTT. Residues: CASSPLWGVDTEAFF. This chain links TRBV18 with TRBJ1-1; the D is unclear. The CDR3 is 15 amino acids. Trimming removed 3 bases at V and 3 bases at J, with 14 bases between. Per the germline V gene, CDR1 is KGHSH and CDR2 is LQKENI.

DNA for the CDR3: TGTGCCATCAGTGAGTCGGGACAGGATCTTTACGAGCAGTACTTC. As protein: CAISESGQDLYEQYF. The rearrangement links TRBV10-3 to TRBJ2-7; the match to TRBD1 covers 8 bases. V gave up 0 bases and J gave up 4 bases; unmatched junction bases: 5. Germline CDR1 is ENHRY and CDR2 is SYGVKD. The CDR3 contains 15 residues.

The chain combines TRBV28 with TRBJ1-4; no reliable D call. The ends were cut back, 5 bases at V and 0 bases at J, with 13 bases in the middle. Per the germline V gene, CDR1 is MDHEN and CDR2 is SYDVKM. The CDR3 contains 16 residues. This CDR3 is CASSPTILPTNEKLFF. DNA for the CDR3: TGTGCCAGCAGTCCTACCATACTGCCAACTAATGAAAAACTGTTTTTT.

The chain uses TRBV7-3 and TRBJ2-1, with TRBD2 matching 7 bases. CDR3 length equals 15 residues. V shed 3 bases, J shed 3 bases, and the junction held 5 bases outside the gene matches. Germline CDR1 and CDR2: SGHTA and FQGTGA. The CDR3 is CASSLGSGLYNEQFF. The CDR3 nucleotides read TGTGCCAGCAGCTTGGGTAGCGGGCTCTACAATGAGCAGTTCTTC.

There are a few counts of this clone. The V and J genes are TRBV7-2 and TRBJ1-2; a possible D gene is TRBD1 (5 bases). V shed 5 bases and J shed 5 bases, with 15 bases lying between them. There are 14 residues in the CDR3. Germline-derived CDR1 and CDR2 are SGHTA and FQGNSA. CDR3 sequence: CASSGGHVRYGYTF. The CDR3 region has the DNA TGTGCCAGCAGCGGCGGACACGTTAGATATGGCTACACCTTC.

The genes are TRBV29-1 and TRBJ2-7, with TRBD1 matching 9 bases. J lost 3 bases, V lost 1 base, and 7 bases had no gene match. The germline gives CDR1 SQVTM, CDR2 ANQGSEA. The CDR3 totals 15 residues. The CDR3 loop reads CSVEARTGELYEQYF. The CDR3 nucleotides read TGCAGCGTTGAAGCTCGGACAGGGGAACTCTACGAGCAGTACTTC.

Here the CDR3 reads CASSYNGPEGKLFF. The CDR3 bases are TGTGCCAGCAGCTACAACGGACCGGAGGGAAAACTGTTTTTT. This chain joins TRBV11-2 and TRBJ1-4, with D uncertain. Trimming removed 4 bases from V and 10 bases from J, with 16 bases in between. The CDR3 is made up of 14 amino acids. Germline values: CDR1 SGHAT, CDR2 FQNNGV. The full variable domain, completed using reference TRBV11-2 and TRBJ1-4, is EAGVAQSPRYKIIEKRQSVAFWCNPISGHATLYWYQQILGQGPKLLIQFQNNGVVDDSQLPKDRFSAERLKGVDSTLKIQPAKLEDSAVYLCASSYNGPEGKLFFGSGTQLSVL.

This clone came up a few times. The V gene is TRBV19, the J gene TRBJ1-4; D is ambiguous. Germline V gene data show CDR1 as LNHDA and CDR2 as SQIVND (reference sequence). V lost 9 bases and J 5 bases, leaving 13 bases between the germline ends. CDR3 length equals 13 residues. CDR3 residues: CASRGSLNEKLFF. The CDR3 bases are TGTGCCAGCCGAGGGTCTTTGAATGAAAAACTGTTTTTT.

This clone has just one count. V gene TRBV5-1 combines with J gene TRBJ2-2; D is ambiguous. With 5 bases removed from V and 4 bases from J, the gap between germline ends came to 9 bases. The CDR3 runs 13 residues. CDR1 and CDR2 from the germline V gene are SGHRS and YFSETQ. Here the CDR3 DNA reads TGCGCCAGCAGGCCCAGAACCACCGGGGAGCTGTTTTTT. Protein product: CASRPRTTGELFF.